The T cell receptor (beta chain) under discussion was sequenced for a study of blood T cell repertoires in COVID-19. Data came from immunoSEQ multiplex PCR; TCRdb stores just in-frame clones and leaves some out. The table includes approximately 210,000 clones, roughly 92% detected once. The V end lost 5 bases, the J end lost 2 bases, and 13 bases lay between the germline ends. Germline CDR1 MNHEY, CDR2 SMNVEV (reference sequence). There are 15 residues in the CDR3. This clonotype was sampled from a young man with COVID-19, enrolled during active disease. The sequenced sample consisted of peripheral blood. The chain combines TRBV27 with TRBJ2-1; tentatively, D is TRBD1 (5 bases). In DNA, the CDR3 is TGTGCCAGCAGTCTGACAGATGAAACCTACAATGAGCAGTTCTTC. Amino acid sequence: CASSLTDETYNEQFF.